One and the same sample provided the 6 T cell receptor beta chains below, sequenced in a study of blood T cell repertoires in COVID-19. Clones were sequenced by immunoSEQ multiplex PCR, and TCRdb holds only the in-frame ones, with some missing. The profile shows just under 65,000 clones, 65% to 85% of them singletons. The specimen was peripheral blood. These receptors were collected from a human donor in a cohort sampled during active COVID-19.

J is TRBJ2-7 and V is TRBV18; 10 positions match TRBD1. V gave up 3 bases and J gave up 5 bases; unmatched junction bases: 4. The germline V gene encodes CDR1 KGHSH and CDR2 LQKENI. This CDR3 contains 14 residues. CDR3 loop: CASSPTGQGHEQYF. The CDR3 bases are TGTGCCAGCTCACCCACGGGACAGGGGCACGAGCAGTACTTC.

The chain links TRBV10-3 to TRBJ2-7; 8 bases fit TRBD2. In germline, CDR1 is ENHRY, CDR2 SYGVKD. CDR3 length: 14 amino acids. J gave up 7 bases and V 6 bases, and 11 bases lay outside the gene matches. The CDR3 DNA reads TGTGCCATCAGAGGGGGAGCGGGAGTTGGGGAGCAGTACTTC. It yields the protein CAIRGGAGVGEQYF.

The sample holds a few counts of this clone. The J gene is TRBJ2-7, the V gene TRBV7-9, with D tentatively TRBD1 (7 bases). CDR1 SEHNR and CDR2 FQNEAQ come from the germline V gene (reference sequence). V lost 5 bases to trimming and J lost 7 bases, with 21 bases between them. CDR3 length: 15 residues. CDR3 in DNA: TGTGCCAGCAGCAGACAGGGTTTCGGGGGCCCGGAGCAGTACTTC. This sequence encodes CASSRQGFGGPEQYF.

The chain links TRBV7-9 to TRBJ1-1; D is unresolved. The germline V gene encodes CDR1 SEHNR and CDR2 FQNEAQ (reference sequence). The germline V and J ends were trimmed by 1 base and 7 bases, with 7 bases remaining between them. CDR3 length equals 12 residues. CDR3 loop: CASSLEVSEAFF. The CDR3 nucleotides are TGTGCCAGCAGCTTAGAAGTCAGTGAAGCTTTCTTT.

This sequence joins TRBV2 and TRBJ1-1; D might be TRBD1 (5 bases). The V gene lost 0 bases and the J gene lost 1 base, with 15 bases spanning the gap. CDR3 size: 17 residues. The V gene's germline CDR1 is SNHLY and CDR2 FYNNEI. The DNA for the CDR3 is TGTGCCAGCAGTGAAGCCCTTGGGGCAGCCTGGAACACTGAAGCTTTCTTT. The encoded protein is CASSEALGAAWNTEAFF.

The CDR3 spells CASSYYSYNYGYTF. Written as DNA, the CDR3 is TGTGCCAGCAGTTATTACAGCTATAACTATGGCTACACCTTC. The chain carries TRBV6-6 and TRBJ1-2; D ambiguous. The CDR3 has 14 residues. Germline CDR1 is MNHNY and CDR2 is SVGAGI (reference sequence). V was trimmed by 3 bases and J by 1 base, leaving 9 bases between them.